This TCR beta chain originates from a study of PD-1 blockade in classical Hodgkin lymphoma. A single count supports this clone. Only in-frame clones appear in the TCRdb table, and some are missing; sequencing was by immunoSEQ multiplex PCR. The table has roughly 20,000 clones, 70% to 80% seen once. The patients all showed relapse after autologous stem cell transplantation, while their brentuximab vedotin exposure varied. Germline CDR1 LGHNA, CDR2 YSLEER. Deletions cut 0 bases from V and 6 bases from J, with 14 bases between. The CDR3 spans 15 residues. The sequenced sample was peripheral blood mononuclear cells (PBMCs), obtained at baseline. This chain links TRBV4-3 with TRBJ1-2, with D hard to call. The TCR originated in a human donor with classical Hodgkin lymphoma. The CDR3 nucleotides are TGCGCCAGCAGCCAAGACGGCATTACGACGGATGGCTACACCTTC. The encoded protein is CASSQDGITTDGYTF.